This is a list of T cell receptor delta chains from one sample in a study of gamma-delta chains in newborns, infants, children. TCRdb re-called clones from the reads via CATT. This sample yields approximately 5,000 delta-chain clones, of which approximately 3.4% are seen a single time; roughly 13% belongs to the top ten. Material: blood. The source of these receptors is a child who was a newborn, infant or young child, either healthy, febrile or measles-vaccinated (not recorded which). Both conserved end residues are trimmed from each CDR3. Rows give clone size only sometimes, using once, few, many, or a class for an expanded clone.

clone_size j_call v_call cdr3_aa
few TRDJ1 TRDV1 ALGSLPTYWGLYTDKLI
- TRDJ1 TRDV3 ACPHTGGYRGPGTDKLI
few TRDJ3 TRDV2 ACDEYWGTSSWDTRQMF
few TRDJ3 TRDV2 ACDTLGSWDTRQMF
large TRDJ2 TRDV2 ACDILGETAQLF
- TRDJ3 TRDV2 ACDTPGSSWDTRQMF
- TRDJ1 TRDV3 AIFGMDLADKLI
medium-sized TRDJ2 TRDV2 ACDTVGVTAQLF
few TRDJ1 TRDV1 ALGVTTSLGGPTDKLI
- TRDJ3 TRDV2 ACDTILGDTRRDTRQMF
medium-sized TRDJ1 TRDV1 ALGEPQLYTDKLI
medium-sized TRDJ2 TRDV2 ACDFLGDTQTAQLF
few TRDJ3 TRDV2 ACDTWGSRSWDTRQMF
few TRDJ3 TRDV2 ACDSTGGASWDTRQMF
few TRDJ2 TRDV1 ALGAYPILTAQLF
few TRDJ1 TRDV1 ALGERGGIPITDKLI